Detailed here is one TCR beta chain. The CDR3 contains 16 residues. V lost 2 bases to trimming and J lost 0 bases, with 11 bases between them. Germline V lookup: CDR1 SGHAT, CDR2 FQNNGV. TCRdb keeps only in-frame clones here, not all; method: immunoSEQ multiplex PCR. The sample has approximately 180,000 clones; more than 75% are singletons. This entry is derived from a study of blood T cell repertoires in COVID-19. Study information: The United States, Italy and Spain provided the acute and convalescent COVID-19 samples.

This rearrangement joins TRBV11-2 to TRBJ2-1; D not certain. Sequencing input: peripheral blood. The sequence was obtained from a man in his forties with active or convalescent COVID-19. DNA for the CDR3: TGTGCCAGCAGCTTATCTCGACAACGCTCCTACAATGAGCAGTTCTTC. It specifies CASSLSRQRSYNEQFF.